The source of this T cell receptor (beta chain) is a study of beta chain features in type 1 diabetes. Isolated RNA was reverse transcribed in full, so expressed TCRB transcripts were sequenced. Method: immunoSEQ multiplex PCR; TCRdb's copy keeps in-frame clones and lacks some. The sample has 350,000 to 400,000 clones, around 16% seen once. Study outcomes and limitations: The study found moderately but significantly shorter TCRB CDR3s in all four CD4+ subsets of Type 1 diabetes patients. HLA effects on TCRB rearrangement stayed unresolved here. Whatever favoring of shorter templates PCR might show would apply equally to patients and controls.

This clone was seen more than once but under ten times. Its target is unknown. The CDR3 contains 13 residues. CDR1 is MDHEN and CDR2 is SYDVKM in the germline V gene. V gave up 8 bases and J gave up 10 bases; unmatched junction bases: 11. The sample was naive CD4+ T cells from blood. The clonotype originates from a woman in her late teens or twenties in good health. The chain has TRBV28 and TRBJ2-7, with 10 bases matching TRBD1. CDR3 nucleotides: TGTGCCAGCGCCTCGGGCAGGGACAGGGGCCAGTACTTC. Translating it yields CASASGRDRGQYF.